The 22 T cell receptor beta chains reported below all come from one sample, sequenced in a study of blood T cell repertoires in COVID-19. TCRdb keeps only in-frame clones here, not all; method: immunoSEQ multiplex PCR. Of more than 90,000 clones in the sample, around 85% were seen once. Sequenced input: peripheral blood. These receptors came from a man aged 45 to 65 with acute or convalescent COVID-19.

The V call is TRBV5-1, the J call TRBJ2-3, with D maybe TRBD2 (6 bases). Germline loops: CDR1 SGHRS, CDR2 YFSETQ. The CDR3 totals 15 residues. V was cut by 4 bases and J by 3 bases, with 15 bases left in between. CDR3 in DNA: TGCGCCAGCAGCCCGGGCGGGGACCCAACAGATACGCAGTATTTT. Its translation: CASSPGGDPTDTQYF. Full variable domain (missing parts from reference TRBV5-1 and TRBJ2-3): KAGVTQTPRYLIKTRGQQVTLSCSPISGHRSVSWYQQTPGQGLQFLFEYFSETQRNKGNFPGRFSGRQFSNSRSEMNVSTLELGDSALYLCASSPGGDPTDTQYFGPGTRLTVL.

The chain joins TRBV11-2 to TRBJ2-7; a possible D gene is TRBD1 (8 bases). Trimming removed 7 bases from V and 0 bases from J, with 19 bases in between. The CDR3 length is 16 residues. Germline lookup yields CDR1 SGHAT and CDR2 FQNNGV. CDR3 in amino acids: CASTLAQGGSSYEQYF. In DNA, the CDR3 is TGTGCCAGCACCCTTGCACAGGGGGGGAGCTCCTACGAGCAGTACTTC.

The chain employs TRBV3-1 (or the pseudogene TRBV3-2) and TRBJ2-3; the match to TRBD2 covers 10 bases. The CDR3 has 15 amino acids. Germline CDR1 LGHDT, CDR2 YNNKEL (reference sequence). J lost 7 bases, V lost 3 bases, and 7 bases had no gene match. The CDR3 loop reads CASSQQRGGGYTQYF. DNA of the CDR3: TGTGCCAGCAGCCAGCAGCGGGGGGGCGGGTATACGCAGTATTTT.

This clone was counted once. The chain carries TRBV18 and TRBJ2-5; weak D call: TRBD1 (5 bases). The CDR3 is 14 residues long. V was pared by 0 bases and J by 2 bases, with 7 bases between. The V gene's germline CDR1 is KGHSH and CDR2 LQKENI. CDR3 sequence reads: CASSPPGRQETQYF. The CDR3 nucleotides are TGTGCCAGCTCACCACCGGGGCGGCAAGAGACCCAGTACTTC.

The V call is TRBV5-1, the J call TRBJ1-4, with TRBD1 identical over 8 bases. Germline loops: CDR1 SGHRS, CDR2 YFSETQ. The CDR3 runs 15 residues. V lost 3 bases and J lost 5; bases outside the gene matches: 6. CDR3 nucleotide sequence: TGCGCCAGCAGCTCACAGGGGGAAACCAATGAAAAACTGTTTTTT. Residues: CASSSQGETNEKLFF.

The chain joins TRBV28 to TRBJ1-1; 10 bases align to TRBD1. The germline CDR1 and CDR2 sequences are MDHEN and SYDVKM. V trimming: 3 bases; J trimming: 10 bases; junction bases outside the gene matches: 11. There are 15 residues in the CDR3. The CDR3 spells CASSLSTGGAIGAFF. The CDR3 nucleotides are TGTGCCAGCAGTTTGTCGACAGGGGGCGCTATTGGAGCTTTCTTT.

The rearrangement uses TRBV24-1 and TRBJ2-1, with D tentatively TRBD2 (6 bases). V lost 4 bases and J lost 3, with 15 bases in between. From germline, CDR1 is KGHDR and CDR2 SFDVKD. The CDR3 covers 16 residues. The CDR3: CATSELALGGYNEQFF. The DNA of the CDR3 is TGTGCCACCAGTGAGTTAGCCTTGGGGGGCTACAATGAGCAGTTCTTC.

The V call is TRBV3-1 (or the pseudogene TRBV3-2), the J call TRBJ1-1, with D unclear. Germline V gene data show CDR1 as LGHDT and CDR2 as YNNKEL (reference sequence). V lost 2 bases, J lost 4 bases, and 8 bases lay in between. The CDR3 covers 13 residues. The CDR3 here is CASSQRGGTEAFF. CDR3 bases: TGTGCCAGCAGCCAACGGGGAGGCACTGAAGCTTTCTTT.

This clone was seen a few times. The chain employs TRBV6-6 and TRBJ1-5; D is undetermined. This CDR3 has 13 amino acids. The ends were cut back, 7 bases at V and 6 bases at J, with 13 bases in the middle. Germline V lookup: CDR1 MNHNY, CDR2 SVGAGI (reference sequence). This CDR3 is CASTGGPSQPQHF. The CDR3 DNA reads TGTGCCAGCACTGGAGGGCCCAGTCAGCCCCAGCATTTT.

The chain has TRBV19 and TRBJ2-3, with TRBD2 identical over 8 bases. Germline CDR1 LNHDA, CDR2 SQIVND (reference sequence). Trimming removed 3 bases from V and 6 bases from J; junction bases left unmatched: 8. The CDR3 has 15 residues. The CDR3 is CASSIQPGRADTQYF. The CDR3 nucleotides are TGTGCCAGTAGTATCCAGCCCGGGAGGGCGGATACGCAGTATTTT.

This clone was found once. The chain carries TRBV28 and TRBJ2-7; D is possibly TRBD2 (7 bases). CDR1 is MDHEN, CDR2 SYDVKM, per germline. Trimming removed 3 bases at V and 3 bases at J, with 15 bases between. The CDR3 is 15 residues long. The CDR3 here is CASSFRGAMFYEQYF. The CDR3 DNA is TGTGCCAGCAGTTTTCGGGGGGCGATGTTCTACGAGCAGTACTTC. Drawing the rest from reference TRBV28 and TRBJ2-7, the complete variable domain is DVKVTQSSRYLVKRTGEKVFLECVQDMDHENMFWYRQDPGLGLRLIYFSYDVKMKEKGDIPEGYSVSREKKERFSLILESASTNQTSMYLCASSFRGAMFYEQYFGPGTRLTVT.

The V gene is TRBV5-6, the J gene TRBJ2-7, with D tentatively TRBD1 (6 bases). This CDR3 comprises 15 residues. The germline CDR1 and CDR2 sequences are SGHDT and YYEEEE. Deletions cut 3 bases from V and 7 bases from J, with 20 bases between. In DNA, the CDR3 is TGTGCCAGCAGCTGGGGTGGGGGCCTGGCGGAAGAGCAGTACTTC. This sequence encodes CASSWGGGLAEEQYF. The whole variable domain, filled in from reference TRBV5-6 and TRBJ2-7, reads DAGVTQSPTHLIKTRGQQVTLRCSPKSGHDTVSWYQQALGQGPQFIFQYYEEEERQRGNFPDRFSGHQFPNYSSELNVNALLLGDSALYLCASSWGGGLAEEQYFGPGTRLTVT.

The V gene is TRBV7-9, the J gene TRBJ1-1, with D possibly being TRBD1 (5 bases). The V gene's germline CDR1 is SEHNR and CDR2 FQNEAQ (reference sequence). The CDR3 covers 15 residues. The V gene lost 1 base and the J gene lost 7 bases, with 16 bases spanning the gap. The CDR3 sequence is CASSLVVGRADEAFF. The DNA for the CDR3 is TGTGCCAGCAGCTTAGTAGTGGGGCGAGCCGATGAAGCTTTCTTT.

This clone was picked up a small number of times. The rearrangement uses TRBV27 and TRBJ1-3, with D uncertain. Germline-derived CDR1 and CDR2 are MNHEY and SMNVEV (reference sequence). The ends were cut back, 5 bases at V and 4 bases at J, with 15 bases in the middle. The CDR3 is made up of 15 amino acids. CDR3 DNA: TGTGCCAGCAGTCCCTGGAGTCTCGGAGGAAACACCATATATTTT. It is translated as CASSPWSLGGNTIYF.

This clone was observed a single time. The rearrangement joins TRBV7-9 to TRBJ2-7; TRBD2 agrees at 8 bases. The CDR3 contains 16 residues. Germline lookup yields CDR1 SEHNR and CDR2 FQNEAQ (reference sequence). V shed 2 bases and J 0 bases; nucleotides not matched to a gene: 6. CDR3 in amino acids: CASSLIAGLSSYEQYF. CDR3 nucleotides: TGTGCCAGCAGCTTAATAGCGGGACTTAGCTCCTACGAGCAGTACTTC.

This clone appeared a single time. The chain carries TRBV5-4 and TRBJ1-1; D gene unclear. Germline CDR1 and CDR2: SGHNT and YYREEE (reference sequence). The CDR3 consists of 15 residues. V was pared by 3 bases and J by 0 bases, with 12 bases between. CDR3 coding DNA: TGTGCCAGCAGCTACGGTGCCGTATTGAACACTGAAGCTTTCTTT. Encoded protein: CASSYGAVLNTEAFF.

The chain couples TRBV5-4 to TRBJ1-2; possibly TRBD1 for D (6 bases). Germline V CDR1 and CDR2: SGHNT, YYREEE (reference sequence). Between the trimmed V and J ends, which lost 4 bases and 2 bases, there was a span of 15 bases. The CDR3 contains 15 residues. CDR3 in DNA: TGTGCCAGCAGCATACCCCTACAGGGAAACTATGGCTACACCTTC. Translating gives CASSIPLQGNYGYTF.

This chain links TRBV5-6 with TRBJ2-3; TRBD2 is a possible D gene (5 bases). Germline V gene lookup returns CDR1 SGHDT and CDR2 YYEEEE. With 5 bases removed from V and 2 bases from J, the gap between germline ends came to 12 bases. The CDR3 extends over 14 amino acids. The CDR3 reads CASRPEDFTDTQYF. The CDR3 DNA reads as TGTGCCAGCAGACCGGAGGATTTCACAGATACGCAGTATTTT.

The chain recombines TRBV7-9 with TRBJ2-3; 8 bases are shared with TRBD2. The V gene's germline CDR1 is SEHNR and CDR2 FQNEAQ (reference sequence). The J segment lost 1 base and the V segment lost 5 bases, leaving 5 bases of the junction unmatched. The CDR3 consists of 15 residues. The CDR3, as DNA: TGTGCCAGCAGCAATCCGGGACTAGGCACAGATACGCAGTATTTT. It is translated as CASSNPGLGTDTQYF.

The chain carries TRBV4-1 and TRBJ2-1; 12 nucleotides align to TRBD2. Germline CDR1 is MGHRA and CDR2 is YSYEKL. The V and J ends lost 5 bases and 8 bases, in that order; junction bases with no gene match: 10. The CDR3 spans 16 residues. In nucleotides, the CDR3 is TGCGCCAGCAGCAATCCGACTAGCGGGAGAATTTATGAGCAGTTCTTC. It is translated as CASSNPTSGRIYEQFF.

This chain uses TRBV7-2 with TRBJ1-5; D unresolved. This CDR3 comprises 14 residues. Trimming removed 3 bases at V and 0 bases at J, with 6 bases between. From germline, CDR1 is SGHTA and CDR2 FQGNSA. The CDR3 region has the DNA TGTGCCAGCAGCTTCTCAGGTAGCAATCAGCCCCAGCATTTT. Amino acid sequence: CASSFSGSNQPQHF.

V is TRBV7-3 and J is TRBJ1-2; a possible D gene is TRBD1 (6 bases). Germline V gives CDR1 SGHTA, CDR2 FQGTGA. The CDR3 extends over 15 amino acids. The V gene lost 5 bases and the J gene lost 4 bases, with 17 bases spanning the gap. CDR3 sequence: CASSLTGGAGYGYTF. The CDR3 DNA reads as TGTGCCAGCAGCCTCACGGGGGGCGCCGGCTATGGCTACACCTTC.